This TCR beta chain was sequenced in a study of T cell responses to AZD1222 COVID-19 vaccine. Study-wide results and limits: Elevations in Spike-specific TCR breadth and depth followed administration of two AZD1222 doses.

The protocol was immunoSEQ multiplex PCR, while the TCRdb copy is restricted to in-frame clones and leaves out a portion. The data show more than 150,000 clones, 75% to 95% seen once. For this clone: Antigen specificity is unknown.

CDR3 length: 14 residues. Germline assignment: CDR1 SGHRS and CDR2 YFSETQ. Trimming pared 6 bases from V and 7 bases from J, leaving 14 bases between. V gene TRBV5-1 combines with J gene TRBJ1-6; D is perhaps TRBD1 (6 bases). The source was peripheral blood, collected on day 0 of AZD1222 vaccination. The clonotype comes from an adult in good health. Here the CDR3 reads CASTLGGPNSPLHF. In nucleotides, the CDR3 is TGCGCCAGCACCCTGGGGGGCCCCAATTCACCCCTCCACTTT. The whole variable domain, filled in from reference TRBV5-1 and TRBJ1-6, reads KAGVTQTPRYLIKTRGQQVTLSCSPISGHRSVSWYQQTPGQGLQFLFEYFSETQRNKGNFPGRFSGRQFSNSRSEMNVSTLELGDSALYLCASTLGGPNSPLHFGNGTRLTVT.